The 18 T cell receptor beta chains presented below share a single source sample, sequenced in a study of T-cell reconstitution after alpha-beta-depleted transplantation in children. It was with unique molecular identifiers that the TCRbeta library was prepared. From the PCR reads, TCRdb called clonotypes with MiXCR, one entry per CDR3 protein. The sample shows about 540,000 distinct CDR3 sequences, about a sixth of them seen only once. The sample here was PBMCs from the stem cell graft donor, taken from the stem cell graft. All receptors come from a human donor who donated a stem cell graft to a child with acute lymphoblastic leukemia.

This clonotype has more than one count but fewer than ten. V gene TRBV5-1 combines with J gene TRBJ2-2; TRBD2 might be the D (5 bases). The V gene lost 3 bases and the J gene lost 4 bases, with 13 bases spanning the gap. The CDR3 is 15 residues long. Per the germline V gene, CDR1 is SGHRS and CDR2 is YFSETQ. The CDR3 loop reads CASSSTGSTTGELFF. In DNA form, the CDR3 reads TGCGCCAGCAGCTCGACGGGGAGTACCACCGGGGAGCTGTTTTTT.

The chain employs TRBV30 and TRBJ2-7; D remains ambiguous. The CDR3 consists of 12 residues. Trimming pared 7 bases from V and 2 bases from J, leaving 12 bases between. CDR1 is GTSNPN and CDR2 is SVGIG in the germline V gene (reference sequence). CDR3 in DNA: TGTGCCTCCCTAACACCAACCTACGAGCAGTACTTC. Protein: CASLTPTYEQYF.

This clonotype was observed a single time. The chain joins TRBV6-4 to TRBJ1-3; 7 nucleotides line up with TRBD1. Germline lookup yields CDR1 MRHNA and CDR2 SNTAGT. Trimming took 5 bases from V and 8 from J; bases not matched to a gene: 6. The CDR3 runs 13 residues. CDR3 region: CASSYNRGDTIYF. As DNA, the CDR3 is TGTGCCAGCAGTTATAACAGGGGCGACACCATATATTTT.

This clonotype was counted ten times or more. The chain is built from TRBV3-1 and TRBJ2-7, with D tentatively TRBD2 (5 bases). The CDR3 spans 12 residues. Trimming shortened V by 4 bases and J by 4 bases, and 8 bases separated the two germline ends. Germline V gene lookup returns CDR1 LGHDT and CDR2 YNNKEL (reference sequence). CDR3 loop: CASSRTSYEQYF. CDR3 coding DNA: TGTGCCAGCAGCCGTACTAGTTACGAGCAGTACTTC.

This sequence joins TRBV29-1 and TRBJ1-1; 7 nucleotides agree with TRBD1. J was trimmed by 1 base and V by 7 bases; bases with no gene match: 6. The CDR3 loop spans 13 amino acids. Germline V gene sequence: CDR1 SQVTM, CDR2 ANQGSEA. This chain's CDR3 is CSARQGSNTEAFF. In DNA form, the CDR3 reads TGCAGCGCCAGACAGGGATCGAACACTGAAGCTTTCTTT.

This clonotype came up many times. The gene calls are TRBV6-1 and TRBJ1-1; no reliable D call. The V and J ends lost 6 bases and 1 base respectively, with 12 bases between them. Looked up from germline, CDR1 is MNHNS and CDR2 is SASEGT. The CDR3 has 14 amino acids. CDR3 sequence: CASSPDRGNTEAFF. DNA for the CDR3: TGTGCCAGCAGCCCCGATCGAGGGAACACTGAAGCTTTCTTT.

This rearrangement joins TRBV27 to TRBJ1-2; D perhaps matches TRBD1 (5 bases). Trimming removed 3 bases at V and 1 base at J, with 9 bases between. The germline gives CDR1 MNHEY, CDR2 SMNVEV (reference sequence). The CDR3 totals 14 residues. CDR3 nucleotide sequence: TGTGCCAGCAGTTTGACAGAAAATAACTATGGCTACACCTTC. It encodes CASSLTENNYGYTF.

A few counts support this clonotype. The DNA for the CDR3 is TGCGCCAGCAGCAAAGGACAGTATGGCTACACCTTC. Its translation is CASSKGQYGYTF. V gene TRBV5-1 combines with J gene TRBJ1-2; D possibly corresponds to TRBD1 (6 bases). CDR1 SGHRS and CDR2 YFSETQ come from the germline V gene. This CDR3 region has 12 residues. Trimming pared 4 bases from V and 5 bases from J, leaving 9 bases between.

The gene calls are TRBV4-1 and TRBJ2-1; 13 positions agree with TRBD2. V was pared by 1 base and J by 9 bases, with 12 bases of the junction left unmatched. The CDR3 contains 18 residues. Per germline, CDR1 MGHRA and CDR2 YSYEKL. DNA for the CDR3: TGCGCCAGCAGCCAAGTCCCGACCGGGACTAGCGGGAATCCTGAGCAGTTCTTC. Its translation: CASSQVPTGTSGNPEQFF.

The V call is TRBV13, the J call TRBJ1-2, with TRBD1 matching over 8 bases. The V gene's germline CDR1 is PRHDT and CDR2 FYEKMQ (reference sequence). V dropped 5 bases and J dropped 6; count of bases not matched to a gene: 8. The CDR3 covers 14 residues. The CDR3 DNA reads as TGTGCCAGCAGCCCATACAGGGGGGTTGATGGCTACACCTTC. The encoded protein is CASSPYRGVDGYTF.

The CDR3 DNA reads TGCAGTGCTAGGAACAGCCAAGAAAAACTGTTTTTT. This gives the protein CSARNSQEKLFF. The V gene is TRBV20-1, the J gene TRBJ1-4; D is ambiguous. V lost 3 bases, J lost 8 bases, and 10 bases lay in between. Germline CDR1 and CDR2: DFQATT and SNEGSKA (reference sequence). CDR3 size: 12 residues.

The CDR3 region is CASSLEDFSGYTF. In nucleotides, the CDR3 is TGCGCCAGCAGCTTGGAGGATTTCTCTGGCTACACCTTC. V usage is TRBV5-1 and J usage is TRBJ1-2; D gene ambiguous. Germline-derived CDR1 and CDR2 are SGHRS and YFSETQ. There are 13 residues in the CDR3. The V and J ends lost 0 bases and 7 bases respectively, with 10 bases between them.

The gene calls are TRBV12-3 or TRBV12-4 and TRBJ2-7; 10 bases match TRBD1. The CDR3 has 14 amino acids. V lost 8 bases and J lost 6; bases outside the gene matches: 10. The CDR3 coding sequence is TGTGCCAGCCTCCCGGGACAGGGGTCTCCCGAGCAGTACTTC. Its protein is CASLPGQGSPEQYF.

This clonotype was counted a few times. The V call is TRBV27, the J call TRBJ1-2; TRBD1 aligns across 7 bases. J was trimmed by 4 bases and V by 6 bases; bases with no gene match: 5. Germline values: CDR1 MNHEY, CDR2 SMNVEV (reference sequence). CDR3 length: 13 amino acids. In nucleotides, the CDR3 is TGTGCCAGCAGCAGGGGGGCCCTCTATGGCTACACCTTC. This sequence encodes CASSRGALYGYTF.

V gene TRBV20-1 combines with J gene TRBJ2-1, with TRBD2 matching over 12 bases. The V gene end was trimmed by 8 bases and the J gene end by 0 bases; junction bases not matched to a gene: 8. CDR1 and CDR2 from the germline V gene are DFQATT and SNEGSKA (reference sequence). CDR3 size: 16 residues. The CDR3 region is CSTGLAGHSSYNEQFF. Written as DNA, the CDR3 is TGCAGTACGGGACTAGCGGGTCATAGCTCCTACAATGAGCAGTTCTTC.

The CDR3 sequence: CASSWPREGLGNEQFF. In nucleotides, the CDR3 is TGTGCCAGCAGCTGGCCTCGGGAGGGCCTGGGAAATGAGCAGTTCTTC. The V and J genes are TRBV7-8 and TRBJ2-1, with 8 positions matching TRBD2. Germline values: CDR1 SGHVS, CDR2 FQNEAQ. V lost 4 bases to trimming and J lost 7 bases; unmatched junction nucleotides: 12. This CDR3 comprises 16 residues.

This clonotype has only a few counts. The chain combines TRBV11-2 with TRBJ2-7; 8 bases are shared with TRBD1. This CDR3 comprises 15 residues. V lost 4 bases, J lost 4 bases, and 9 bases stayed unmatched. Germline CDR1 is SGHAT and CDR2 is FQNNGV. This CDR3 reads CASSSYRGRNYEQYF. The CDR3 nucleotides are TGTGCCAGCAGCTCCTACAGGGGGAGGAATTACGAGCAGTACTTC.

CDR3 loop: CASSIGLAEPYEQYF. Written as DNA, the CDR3 is TGTGCCAGTAGTATCGGACTAGCGGAACCCTACGAGCAGTACTTC. The chain employs TRBV19 and TRBJ2-7, with TRBD2 matching over 10 bases. The CDR3 spans 15 residues. The J segment lost 2 bases and the V segment lost 3 bases, leaving 4 bases of the junction unmatched. Per germline, CDR1 LNHDA and CDR2 SQIVND (reference sequence).